The entry that follows covers one T cell receptor (beta chain) sequence. A read error may account for a junction end that differs from germline. It was with unique molecular identifiers that the TCRbeta library was prepared. TCRdb re-called the PCR reads through MiXCR, storing one row per CDR3 protein. The sample gives approximately 400,000 distinct CDR3 sequences, about a tenth of which show up once; roughly 6% is in the top ten. This record belongs to a study of T-cell reconstitution after alpha-beta-depleted transplantation in children. This TCR was sampled from a human donor who donated a stem cell graft to a child with acute myeloid leukemia. Here the sequenced sample was PBMCs from the stem cell graft donor, taken from the stem cell graft.

The DNA of the CDR3 is TGCAGAGCTAGCGGGATTTCCCCAGATACGCAGTATTTT. It codes for CRASGISPDTQYF. The chain joins TRBV20-1 to TRBJ2-3; the match to TRBD2 covers 9 bases. Germline V lookup: CDR1 DFQATT, CDR2 SNEGSKA (reference sequence). This CDR3 contains 13 residues.